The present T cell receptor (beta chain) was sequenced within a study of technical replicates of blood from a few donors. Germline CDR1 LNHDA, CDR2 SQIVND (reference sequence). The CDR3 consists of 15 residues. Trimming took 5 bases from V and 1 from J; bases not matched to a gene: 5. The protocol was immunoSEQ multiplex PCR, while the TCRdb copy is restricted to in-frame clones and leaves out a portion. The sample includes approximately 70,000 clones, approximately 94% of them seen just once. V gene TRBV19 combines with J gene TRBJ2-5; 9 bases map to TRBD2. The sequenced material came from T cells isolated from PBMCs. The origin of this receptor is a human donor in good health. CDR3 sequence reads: CASSQLAGGQETQYF. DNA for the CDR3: TGTGCCAGTAGTCAACTAGCGGGTGGCCAAGAGACCCAGTACTTC.